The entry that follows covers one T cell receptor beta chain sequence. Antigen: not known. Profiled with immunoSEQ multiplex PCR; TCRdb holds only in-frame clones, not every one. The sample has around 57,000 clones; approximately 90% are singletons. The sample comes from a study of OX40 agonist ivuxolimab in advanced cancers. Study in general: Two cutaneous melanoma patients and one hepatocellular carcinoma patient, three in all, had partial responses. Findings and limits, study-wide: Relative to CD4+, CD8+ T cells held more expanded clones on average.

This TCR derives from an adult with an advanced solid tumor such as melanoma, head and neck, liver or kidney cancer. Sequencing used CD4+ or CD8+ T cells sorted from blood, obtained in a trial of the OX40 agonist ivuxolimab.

The CDR3 sequence is CATSTGASTDTQYF. Written as DNA, the CDR3 is TGTGCCACCAGCACCGGGGCTAGCACAGATACGCAGTATTTT. The V and J genes are TRBV15 and TRBJ2-3, with D perhaps TRBD1 or TRBD2 (5 bases each). The CDR3 sequence is 14 residues long. Per the germline V gene, CDR1 is LNHNV and CDR2 is YYDKDF (reference sequence). V shed 4 bases and J shed 0 bases, with 8 bases lying between them.